The clone carrying this T cell receptor (beta chain) was seen a few times. The antigen is undetermined. The PCR made use of 60 Vbeta and 13 Jbeta primers. Sequencing was performed with immunoSEQ multiplex PCR; in TCRdb, only in-frame clones are kept and a portion is missing. The sample comprises about 170,000 clones, approximately 79% of which are singletons, and 5% to 8% rests with the top ten. The CDR3 consists of 14 residues. From germline, CDR1 is MNHEY and CDR2 SMNVEV (reference sequence). Between the trimmed V and J ends, which lost 5 bases and 2 bases, there was a span of 13 bases. The data belong to a study of cytomegalovirus exposure and HLA in healthy donors. Overall study findings and caveats: Being productive about 87% or about 30% of the time was typical of most TCR beta V segments in an earlier analysis.

The chain employs TRBV27 and TRBJ2-7; D is unclear. Material for sequencing was PBMCs. This TCR came from a man aged 35-49 years in good health and CMV-seropositive. In DNA form, the CDR3 reads TGTGCCAGCAGTATCTCAACTACCGCCTACGAGCAGTACTTC. The encoded protein is CASSISTTAYEQYF.